This TCR beta chain was observed in a study of T cells in Graves' hyperthyroidism and ophthalmopathy. Amplification yielded TCR beta CDR3 regions, with RNA transcripts as the source. First-round RT-PCR with HTBI primers amplified the TCR CDR3 region. TCRdb used MiXCR to reprocess the multiplex PCR reads, holding one entry per CDR3 protein. There are hundreds of thousands of distinct CDR3 sequences in the sample; roughly 14% occur only once, and less than 6% lies in the top ten. This clonotype was counted only a few times. Blood sampling occurred at first hyperthyroidism diagnosis, ahead of any ophthalmopathy symptoms. Per the germline V gene, CDR1 is LNHNV and CDR2 is YYDKDF (reference sequence). The CDR3 loop spans 18 amino acids. The V and J ends lost 1 base and 1 base respectively, with 20 bases between them.

This sequence originates from a woman aged 30 to 39 with Graves' hyperthyroidism that later progressed to Graves' ophthalmopathy. The chain recombines TRBV15 with TRBJ2-7, with D perhaps matching TRBD1 or TRBD2 (5 bases each). Sequences were obtained from blood. The chain's CDR3 is CATSRGELFRDRSYEQYF. CDR3 coding DNA: TGTGCCACCAGCAGAGGGGAGCTTTTCCGGGACCGTTCCTACGAGCAGTACTTC.